This entry concerns a single T cell receptor (beta chain). The age range of participants was about 18 to 100 years, with residence in about 25 US areas. Clones were read by immunoSEQ multiplex PCR, and TCRdb kept only the in-frame ones, dropping some. The sample includes 250,000 or so clones, about 80% of them seen just once. This sample is part of a study of blood T cell repertoires in COVID-19. The clonotype originates from a woman aged 40-49 years who had been exposed to COVID-19. Sequencing input: PBMCs or T cells enriched from blood (not recorded which).

For the CDR3, the DNA is TGTGCCAGCAGTCCTTTACGCTTGGCCTCCCTCGCGGGCACTGAAGCTTTCTTT. Amino acids: CASSPLRLASLAGTEAFF. The chain is built from TRBV27 and TRBJ1-1; D unclear. Germline lookup yields CDR1 MNHEY and CDR2 SMNVEV (reference sequence). Trimming left V 5 bases short and J 4 bases short, with 26 bases between. There are 18 residues in the CDR3.